These 32 T cell receptor beta chains came from one sample sequenced in a study of cytomegalovirus exposure and HLA in healthy donors. PCR employed 60 Vbeta and 13 Jbeta primers. Clones were read by immunoSEQ multiplex PCR, and TCRdb kept only the in-frame ones, dropping some. Of tens of thousands of clones in the sample, about 67% were seen once. Sequencing used PBMCs. These receptors all come from a man aged 25-45 years in good health and CMV-seronegative.

The chain links TRBV30 to TRBJ2-5, with D possibly matching TRBD2 (6 bases). The germline gives CDR1 GTSNPN, CDR2 SVGIG (reference sequence). The CDR3 is 13 residues long. Trimming took off 0 bases at V and 5 bases at J, with 10 bases between the two ends. The CDR3 region has the DNA TGTGCCTGGAGTGTGGGGGGAAGGGAGACCCAGTACTTC. Protein product: CAWSVGGRETQYF. The whole variable domain, filled in from reference TRBV30 and TRBJ2-5, reads SQTIHQWPATLVQPVGSPLSLECTVEGTSNPNLYWYRQAAGRGLQLLFYSVGIGQISSEVPQNLSASRPQDRQFILSSKKLLLSDSGFYLCAWSVGGRETQYFGPGTRLLVL.

This chain links TRBV11-3 with TRBJ1-1; 8 bases fit TRBD1. The CDR3 covers 13 residues. Trimming took 2 bases from V and 4 from J; bases not matched to a gene: 0. Looked up from germline, CDR1 is SGHNT and CDR2 is YENEEA. The CDR3 spells CASSLTGGTEAFF. CDR3 sequence (DNA): TGTGCCAGCAGCTTAACAGGGGGCACTGAAGCTTTCTTT.

A single count supports this clone. The chain uses TRBV14 and TRBJ2-7, with 7 bases fitting TRBD2. V gave up 4 bases and J gave up 3 bases; unmatched junction bases: 6. The CDR3 length is 14 residues. Germline V lookup: CDR1 SGHDN, CDR2 FVKESK. In DNA, the CDR3 is TGTGCCAGCAGCCTCCTGGGAGGGATCTACGAGCAGTACTTC. Translating it yields CASSLLGGIYEQYF. Variable domain in full (rest from reference TRBV14 and TRBJ2-7): EAGVTQFPSHSVIEKGQTVTLRCDPISGHDNLYWYRRVMGKEIKFLLHFVKESKQDESGMPNNRFLAERTGGTYSTLKVQPAELEDSGVYFCASSLLGGIYEQYFGPGTRLTVT.

This sequence joins TRBV4-1 and TRBJ2-1; D possibly corresponds to TRBD1 (5 bases). The CDR3 has 15 residues. The ends were cut back, 4 bases at V and 5 bases at J, with 15 bases in the middle. CDR1 is MGHRA and CDR2 is YSYEKL in the germline V gene. CDR3 residues: CASSRLYRPDNEQFF. In DNA form, the CDR3 reads TGCGCCAGCAGCCGCCTTTACAGGCCGGACAATGAGCAGTTCTTC.

A few counts support this clone. CDR3 amino acids: CASSLFGLDRYNEQFF. The CDR3 nucleotides are TGTGCCAGCAGTTTATTCGGACTTGATCGTTACAATGAGCAGTTCTTC. The J gene is TRBJ2-1, the V gene TRBV27; TRBD2 might be the D (5 bases). V gave up 1 base and J gave up 4 bases, with 14 bases separating them. Germline loops: CDR1 MNHEY, CDR2 SMNVEV (reference sequence). The CDR3 covers 16 residues.

The chain has TRBV11-2 and TRBJ2-7; tentatively, D is TRBD1 (6 bases). The CDR3 has 14 residues. Germline-derived CDR1 and CDR2 are SGHAT and FQNNGV. V dropped 5 bases and J dropped 4 bases, with 15 bases sitting between them. CDR3: CASSRTITGYEQYF. As DNA, the CDR3 is TGTGCCAGCAGCCGCACGATTACAGGGTACGAGCAGTACTTC.

This chain connects TRBV27 to TRBJ2-7, with 9 bases aligning to TRBD2. Unmatched junction bases numbered 7, after V lost 2 bases and J lost 2 bases. CDR3 size: 16 residues. The germline gives CDR1 MNHEY, CDR2 SMNVEV (reference sequence). CDR3 DNA sequence: TGTGCCAGCAGTTTAACCTGGACTAGCGCACCCTACGAGCAGTACTTC. It yields the protein CASSLTWTSAPYEQYF.

The chain combines TRBV6-1 with TRBJ2-3, with D perhaps matching TRBD1 (6 bases). Germline V gene sequence: CDR1 MNHNS, CDR2 SASEGT. This CDR3 is built from 15 residues. Trimming pared 8 bases from V and 2 bases from J, leaving 17 bases between. CDR3 nucleotide sequence: TGTGCCAGCGGTACCAAGACAGGTAACACAGATACGCAGTATTTT. Its protein is CASGTKTGNTDTQYF.

The J gene is TRBJ2-7, the V gene TRBV9; a possible D gene is TRBD1 (6 bases). V lost 0 bases and J 2 bases, leaving 12 bases between the germline ends. The CDR3 covers 15 residues. Germline V gene data show CDR1 as SGDLS and CDR2 as YYNGEE. The CDR3 loop reads CASSVGLDSAYEQYF. The CDR3 DNA sequence: TGTGCCAGCAGCGTAGGACTGGACAGTGCCTACGAGCAGTACTTC. Full variable domain (rest looked up from reference TRBV9 and TRBJ2-7): DSGVTQTPKHLITATGQRVTLRCSPRSGDLSVYWYQQSLDQGLQFLIQYYNGEERAKGNILERFSAQQFPDLHSELNLSSLELGDSALYFCASSVGLDSAYEQYFGPGTRLTVT.

The V call is TRBV5-1, the J call TRBJ1-5; the D is unclear. The CDR3 sequence is 14 residues long. Trimming stripped 0 bases from V and 4 bases from J, with 8 bases between. Germline V gene data show CDR1 as SGHRS and CDR2 as YFSETQ. Here the CDR3 DNA reads TGCGCCAGCAGCTTGGGATCCGGGAATCAGCCCCAGCATTTT. Translation: CASSLGSGNQPQHF. The full variable domain, its missing parts supplied by reference TRBV5-1 and TRBJ1-5, is KAGVTQTPRYLIKTRGQQVTLSCSPISGHRSVSWYQQTPGQGLQFLFEYFSETQRNKGNFPGRFSGRQFSNSRSEMNVSTLELGDSALYLCASSLGSGNQPQHFGDGTRLSIL.

This clone was detected only a few times. V usage is TRBV5-1 and J usage is TRBJ2-7; tentative D call: TRBD1 (6 bases). Per germline, CDR1 SGHRS and CDR2 YFSETQ. Trimming pared 4 bases from V and 2 bases from J, leaving 13 bases between. The CDR3 has 14 residues. CDR3 in DNA: TGCGCCAGCAGCGAAAAGACAGGCGCCTACGAGCAGTACTTC. As protein: CASSEKTGAYEQYF.

This clone was seen more than once but under ten times. The chain uses TRBV14 and TRBJ2-3; 9 bases line up with TRBD2. After removal of 1 base from V and 6 bases from J, the junction contained 17 bases not matched to a gene. The length of the CDR3 is 19 residues. Germline assignment: CDR1 SGHDN and CDR2 FVKESK. For the CDR3, the DNA is TGTGCCAGCAGCCAAGGATCCCTAGCGGGACGCTGGGTTGGGGATACGCAGTATTTT. It encodes CASSQGSLAGRWVGDTQYF.

V usage is TRBV13 and J usage is TRBJ2-7; 10 bases align to TRBD2. With 0 bases clipped from V and 4 bases from J, the junction kept 9 bases outside the gene matches. CDR1 and CDR2 from the germline V gene are PRHDT and FYEKMQ (reference sequence). The CDR3 contains 17 residues. For the CDR3, the DNA is TGTGCCAGCAGCTTAGGTCCTCTAGCGGGGGAAGGTTACGAGCAGTACTTC. Amino acid sequence: CASSLGPLAGEGYEQYF.

The chain combines TRBV7-2 with TRBJ2-1; 8 nucleotides agree with TRBD2. The trim removed 11 bases at V and 5 bases at J, leaving 11 bases unmatched. This CDR3 is 14 amino acids long. Germline lookup yields CDR1 SGHTA and CDR2 FQGNSA. The CDR3: CAGVAGTLNNEQFF. For the CDR3, the DNA is TGTGCCGGAGTAGCGGGGACTCTGAACAATGAGCAGTTCTTC.

The J gene is TRBJ1-2, the V gene TRBV6-1; 11 bases are a match to TRBD1. V lost 2 bases to trimming and J lost 5 bases; unmatched junction nucleotides: 4. In germline, CDR1 is MNHNS, CDR2 SASEGT. This CDR3 is built from 15 residues. The CDR3 bases are TGTGCCAGCAGTGAATGGGACAGGGGGTATTATGGCTACACCTTC. Translation gives CASSEWDRGYYGYTF.

The V and J genes are TRBV7-3 and TRBJ2-6, with D perhaps TRBD2 (6 bases). There are 14 residues in the CDR3. Germline CDR1 reads SGHTA; CDR2 reads FQGTGA. V gave up 2 bases and J gave up 13 bases, with 15 bases separating them. CDR3 nucleotide sequence: TGTGCCAGCAGCTTATTACTAGCAGATGCAGTCCTGACTTTC. Protein product: CASSLLLADAVLTF.

This chain uses TRBV27 with TRBJ1-1; 9 bases map to TRBD1. This CDR3 is 18 amino acids long. Germline V gives CDR1 MNHEY, CDR2 SMNVEV (reference sequence). V dropped 5 bases and J dropped 0; count of bases not matched to a gene: 13. The CDR3 loop reads CASSRLGQGNPMNTEAFF. CDR3 DNA sequence: TGTGCCAGCAGTCGTTTGGGACAGGGAAACCCCATGAACACTGAAGCTTTCTTT.

V gene TRBV11-1 combines with J gene TRBJ1-1; possible D gene TRBD1, 6 bases. In germline, CDR1 is SGHAT, CDR2 FQDESV (reference sequence). V was trimmed by 5 bases and J by 1 base, leaving 11 bases between them. The CDR3 extends over 14 amino acids. CDR3 sequence: CASSALQGNTEAFF. In DNA form, the CDR3 reads TGTGCCAGCAGCGCCCTACAGGGGAACACTGAAGCTTTCTTT.

V and J are TRBV7-9 and TRBJ2-5, with D perhaps matching TRBD1 (6 bases). This CDR3 spans 14 amino acids. The germline CDR1 and CDR2 sequences are SEHNR and FQNEAQ (reference sequence). V was trimmed by 5 bases and J by 4 bases, leaving 14 bases between them. The CDR3: CASSPQGYGETQYF. CDR3 DNA sequence: TGTGCCAGCAGCCCTCAGGGGTACGGAGAGACCCAGTACTTC.

The chain combines TRBV15 with TRBJ1-5; 8 bases are a match to TRBD1. V lost 0 bases and J lost 6; bases outside the gene matches: 19. This CDR3 is 20 amino acids long. Per the germline V gene, CDR1 is LNHNV and CDR2 is YYDKDF (reference sequence). DNA of the CDR3: TGTGCCACCAGCAGAGATTTTACGCAGGGGGCCTGGAGGGACGGTCAGCCCCAGCATTTT. Its translation is CATSRDFTQGAWRDGQPQHF.

The chain employs TRBV18 and TRBJ2-5; 15 nucleotides line up with TRBD2. This CDR3 has 16 residues. Germline V gene data show CDR1 as KGHSH and CDR2 as LQKENI. The junction had 1 base not matched to a gene; V was cut back by 3 bases and J by 2 bases. The CDR3 reads CASSPGLAGGQETQYF. The CDR3 DNA reads TGTGCCAGCTCACCGGGACTAGCGGGGGGACAAGAGACCCAGTACTTC. Combining the CDR3 with reference TRBV18 and TRBJ2-5 gives the whole variable domain NAGVMQNPRHLVRRRGQEARLRCSPMKGHSHVYWYRQLPEEGLKFMVYLQKENIIDESGMPKERFSAEFPKEGPSILRIQQVVRGDSAAYFCASSPGLAGGQETQYFGPGTRLLVL.

The CDR3 coding sequence is TGTGCCAGCAGCCAAACTCGGGAGGCCGCCTACGAGCAGTACTTC. Its translation is CASSQTREAAYEQYF. This chain links TRBV4-2 with TRBJ2-7; TRBD2 matches at 7 bases. Germline loops: CDR1 LGHNA, CDR2 YNFKEQ. The CDR3 contains 15 residues. V gave up 2 bases and J gave up 2 bases; unmatched junction bases: 6.

The rearrangement uses TRBV4-2 and TRBJ2-2, with TRBD2 as a possible D gene (7 bases). This CDR3 spans 20 amino acids. Trimming took 0 bases from V and 8 from J, leaving 28 bases between them. Germline assignment: CDR1 LGHNA and CDR2 YNFKEQ. CDR3 residues: CASSQDELGARGARGGELFF. CDR3 DNA: TGTGCCAGCAGCCAAGATGAGTTGGGGGCTCGGGGGGCACGAGGGGGGGAGCTGTTTTTT.

The V gene is TRBV10-1, the J gene TRBJ1-1; 8 nucleotides match TRBD1. The CDR3 runs 17 residues. V lost 3 bases, J lost 9 bases, and 18 bases stayed unmatched. Germline assignment: CDR1 WNHNN and CDR2 SYGVQD (reference sequence). Here the CDR3 DNA reads TGCGCCAGCAGTGACTCCCATTCTGGACAGGGCAAATCGAAAGCTTTCTTT. It yields the protein CASSDSHSGQGKSKAFF.

This rearrangement joins TRBV4-2 to TRBJ2-7; 10 bases fit TRBD2. Germline CDR1 and CDR2: LGHNA and YNFKEQ. The CDR3 is 16 residues long. V was clipped by 2 bases and J by 1 base; unmatched bases: 5. CDR3 DNA: TGTGCCAGCAGCCAACCCGGGACTAGCGAGTCCTACGAGCAGTACTTC. This codes for CASSQPGTSESYEQYF.

The CDR3 DNA follows: TGTGCCAGCAGCACCCGGACACCTGGGGCCAACGTCCTGACTTTC. This encodes CASSTRTPGANVLTF. The V call is TRBV7-9, the J call TRBJ2-6, with TRBD1 as a possible D gene (5 bases). CDR3 length: 15 residues. Trimming stripped 5 bases from V and 2 bases from J, with 10 bases between. Per the germline V gene, CDR1 is SEHNR and CDR2 is FQNEAQ (reference sequence). The variable domain in full, completed from reference TRBV7-9 and TRBJ2-6, reads DTGVSQNPRHKITKRGQNVTFRCDPISEHNRLYWYRQTLGQGPEFLTYFQNEAQLEKSRLLSDRFSAERPKGSFSTLEIQRTEQGDSAMYLCASSTRTPGANVLTFGAGSRLTVL.

This clone was counted only a few times. The CDR3 DNA reads as TGCGCCAGCAGCTTGGAACGCCAGACTGAAGCTTTCTTT. It encodes CASSLERQTEAFF. The V gene is TRBV5-1, the J gene TRBJ1-1; D gene uncertain. The CDR3 covers 13 residues. Germline loops: CDR1 SGHRS, CDR2 YFSETQ. V was pared by 0 bases and J by 5 bases, with 8 bases between.

The chain combines TRBV19 with TRBJ2-3; tentatively, D is TRBD1 (5 bases). The CDR3 loop spans 12 amino acids. The germline V gene encodes CDR1 LNHDA and CDR2 SQIVND (reference sequence). V was trimmed by 2 bases and J by 6 bases, leaving 6 bases between them. CDR3 sequence: CASSIKGDTQYF. The CDR3 nucleotides read TGTGCCAGTAGTATAAAGGGGGATACGCAGTATTTT.

This chain joins TRBV2 and TRBJ2-1; 8 bases align to TRBD1. CDR1 and CDR2 from the germline V gene are SNHLY and FYNNEI. The CDR3 is 15 amino acids. V gave up 1 base and J gave up 7 bases; unmatched junction bases: 6. The CDR3 is CASSEDQGAINEQFF. In DNA form, the CDR3 reads TGTGCCAGCAGTGAAGACCAGGGGGCCATAAATGAGCAGTTCTTC.

This clone showed up just a few times. The chain recombines TRBV19 with TRBJ2-7; 7 bases align to TRBD1. CDR1 LNHDA and CDR2 SQIVND come from the germline V gene (reference sequence). There are 12 residues in the CDR3. V shed 1 base, J shed 6 bases, and the junction held 0 bases outside the gene matches. Here the CDR3 DNA reads TGTGCCAGTAGTATAGGGACAGGCGAGCAGTACTTC. Translated: CASSIGTGEQYF.

The chain has TRBV7-9 and TRBJ2-3; 11 nucleotides line up with TRBD2. V was pared by 3 bases and J by 5 bases, with 4 bases of the junction left unmatched. The germline V gene encodes CDR1 SEHNR and CDR2 FQNEAQ (reference sequence). The CDR3 is 15 amino acids. The CDR3 region has the DNA TGTGCCAGCAGCTTTAGCGGGGGGGCAGAAGATACGCAGTATTTT. This gives the protein CASSFSGGAEDTQYF.

Here the CDR3 DNA reads TGTGCCAGCAGCTTAGGGGACAGGGACGGGGAAAAACTGTTTTTT. Amino acid sequence: CASSLGDRDGEKLFF. V usage is TRBV7-2 and J usage is TRBJ1-4; the match to TRBD1 covers 9 bases. The V gene end was trimmed by 1 base and the J gene end by 8 bases; junction bases not matched to a gene: 5. The CDR3 contains 15 residues. The germline V gene encodes CDR1 SGHTA and CDR2 FQGNSA.